The rows below give T cell receptor beta chains drawn from one sample of a study of resident and recirculating memory T cells in vitiligo. Assay used: immunoSEQ multiplex PCR; TCRdb lists only in-frame clones, some missing. The sample has around 38,000 clones; around 90% are singletons. Sequenced sample: blood. These receptor sequences come from a male donor with vitiligo. Both conserved end residues are part of each CDR3. The order of the fields is clone size, J gene, V gene, D gene, CDR3 protein, CDR3 DNA. A D gene is named only where the DNA matches it firmly. Clone size, where shown, is once, few, many, or a class for clones that have expanded.

abundance: .
j_gene: TRBJ1-2
v_gene: TRBV7-9
d_gene: .
CDR3aa: CASSLETVYGYTF
CDR3nt: TGTGCCAGCAGCTTAGAGACAGTTTATGGCTACACCTTC

abundance: .
j_gene: TRBJ2-7
v_gene: TRBV19
d_gene: .
CDR3aa: CASSIGGRGTYEQYF
CDR3nt: TGTGCCAGTAGTATAGGGGGCCGCGGGACCTACGAGCAGTACTTC

abundance: once
j_gene: TRBJ1-4
v_gene: TRBV6-5
d_gene: .
CDR3aa: CASSLTPFEKLFF
CDR3nt: TGTGCCAGCAGTTTGACACCGTTCGAAAAACTGTTTTTT

abundance: .
j_gene: TRBJ2-7
v_gene: TRBV7-9
d_gene: TRBD2
CDR3aa: CATGGNEQYF
CDR3nt: TGTGCCACGGGGGGGAACGAGCAGTACTTC

abundance: .
j_gene: TRBJ1-1
v_gene: TRBV9
d_gene: .
CDR3aa: CASSPTLNTEAFF
CDR3nt: TGTGCCAGCAGCCCCACCCTAAACACTGAAGCTTTCTTT

abundance: once
j_gene: TRBJ1-4
v_gene: TRBV7-9
d_gene: .
CDR3aa: CASSPRTREKLFF
CDR3nt: TGTGCCAGCAGCCCGCGGACAAGGGAAAAACTGTTTTTT

abundance: .
j_gene: TRBJ2-3
v_gene: TRBV7-6
d_gene: .
CDR3aa: CASSLMVRGITDTQYF
CDR3nt: TGTGCCAGCAGCTTAATGGTTCGGGGGATCACAGATACGCAGTATTTT

abundance: .
j_gene: TRBJ2-7
v_gene: TRBV21-1
d_gene: .
CDR3aa: CASLDQRGRGISYEQYF
CDR3nt: TGTGCCAGCTTGGACCAAAGGGGGCGCGGGATCTCCTACGAGCAGTACTTC

abundance: .
j_gene: TRBJ1-4
v_gene: TRBV19
d_gene: .
CDR3aa: CASERRGEKLFF
CDR3nt: TGTGCCAGCGAGAGGAGGGGTGAAAAACTGTTTTTT

abundance: .
j_gene: TRBJ1-5
v_gene: TRBV10-1
d_gene: TRBD1
CDR3aa: CASSESTRQGANYSNQPQHF
CDR3nt: TGCGCCAGCAGTGAGTCGACTCGGCAGGGGGCCAATTATAGCAATCAGCCCCAGCATTTT

abundance: .
j_gene: TRBJ2-5
v_gene: TRBV7-9
d_gene: .
CDR3aa: CASSFRLQETQYF
CDR3nt: TGTGCCAGCAGCTTTCGGTTACAAGAGACCCAGTACTTC

abundance: .
j_gene: TRBJ2-7
v_gene: TRBV2
d_gene: .
CDR3aa: CASKQGPSGGYEQYF
CDR3nt: TGTGCCAGCAAACAGGGGCCAAGCGGGGGCTACGAGCAGTACTTC

abundance: .
j_gene: TRBJ1-2
v_gene: TRBV19
d_gene: .
CDR3aa: CASSMEFGNYGYTF
CDR3nt: TGTGCCAGTAGTATGGAGTTTGGTAACTATGGCTACACCTTC

abundance: .
j_gene: TRBJ2-2
v_gene: TRBV27
d_gene: .
CDR3aa: CASRVAILNTGELFF
CDR3nt: TGTGCCAGCAGGGTAGCAATCTTAAACACCGGGGAGCTGTTTTTT

abundance: few
j_gene: TRBJ2-7
v_gene: TRBV7-2
d_gene: TRBD2
CDR3aa: CASSPDRLAGGAYEQYF
CDR3nt: TGTGCCAGCAGCCCGGACCGACTAGCGGGGGGCGCGTACGAGCAGTACTTC

abundance: .
j_gene: TRBJ1-4
v_gene: TRBV4-3
d_gene: .
CDR3aa: CASSQDGLVGGGEKLFF
CDR3nt: TGCGCCAGCAGCCAAGATGGGTTGGTGGGGGGGGGTGAAAAACTGTTTTTT

abundance: .
j_gene: TRBJ1-2
v_gene: TRBV4-3
d_gene: .
CDR3aa: CASSIRGNTGYGYTF
CDR3nt: TGCGCCAGCAGCATTAGGGGCAACACGGGCTATGGCTACACCTTC

abundance: .
j_gene: TRBJ1-4
v_gene: TRBV11-2
d_gene: .
CDR3aa: CASSHSEKLFF
CDR3nt: TGTGCCAGCAGCCACAGTGAAAAACTGTTTTTT

abundance: .
j_gene: TRBJ1-2
v_gene: TRBV4-3
d_gene: .
CDR3aa: CASSQVVGQGYTF
CDR3nt: TGCGCCAGCAGCCAAGTCGTGGGGCAGGGCTACACCTTC

abundance: .
j_gene: TRBJ2-5
v_gene: TRBV4-1
d_gene: .
CDR3aa: CASSPLGPVGETQYF
CDR3nt: TGCGCCAGCAGCCCGCTGGGGCCCGTAGGAGAGACCCAGTACTTC

abundance: .
j_gene: TRBJ1-2
v_gene: TRBV25-1
d_gene: .
CDR3aa: CASSEGLGRAAGYTF
CDR3nt: TGTGCCAGCAGTGAAGGCTTGGGCAGGGCAGCTGGCTACACCTTC

abundance: .
j_gene: TRBJ2-3
v_gene: TRBV7-3
d_gene: .
CDR3aa: CASSSYAGGAGSQYF
CDR3nt: TGTGCCAGCAGCTCATACGCCGGCGGCGCGGGATCGCAGTATTTT

abundance: .
j_gene: TRBJ1-2
v_gene: TRBV5-1
d_gene: TRBD1
CDR3aa: CASSLDQRTGAMGYTF
CDR3nt: TGCGCCAGCAGCTTGGATCAAAGGACAGGTGCGATGGGCTACACCTTC

abundance: .
j_gene: TRBJ2-1
v_gene: TRBV5-5
d_gene: .
CDR3aa: CASSWGVGNEQFF
CDR3nt: TGTGCCAGCAGCTGGGGCGTTGGCAATGAGCAGTTCTTC

abundance: .
j_gene: TRBJ2-2
v_gene: TRBV4-2
d_gene: .
CDR3aa: CASSQDGGPSAGELFF
CDR3nt: TGTGCCAGCAGCCAAGATGGAGGGCCGTCGGCCGGGGAGCTGTTTTTT

abundance: .
j_gene: TRBJ2-2
v_gene: TRBV7-3
d_gene: .
CDR3aa: CASSLARGSNTGELFF
CDR3nt: TGTGCCAGCAGCTTAGCCCGGGGGTCAAACACCGGGGAGCTGTTTTTT

abundance: .
j_gene: TRBJ2-1
v_gene: TRBV5-1
d_gene: TRBD2
CDR3aa: CASSRTSGGGNEQFF
CDR3nt: TGCGCCAGCAGCCGCACTAGCGGGGGGGGAAATGAGCAGTTCTTC

abundance: once
j_gene: TRBJ2-7
v_gene: TRBV19
d_gene: TRBD2
CDR3aa: CASSIRLAGYEQYF
CDR3nt: TGTGCCAGTAGTATTCGACTAGCGGGCTACGAGCAGTACTTC

abundance: once
j_gene: TRBJ2-3
v_gene: TRBV19
d_gene: .
CDR3aa: CASSMGRGTDTQYF
CDR3nt: TGTGCCAGTAGTATGGGAAGGGGTACAGATACGCAGTATTTT

abundance: .
j_gene: TRBJ2-5
v_gene: TRBV6-6
d_gene: TRBD2
CDR3aa: CASPLAGGETQYF
CDR3nt: TGTGCCAGCCCCCTAGCGGGGGGAGAGACCCAGTACTTC

abundance: .
j_gene: TRBJ2-7
v_gene: TRBV6-5
d_gene: .
CDR3aa: CASSLVARRAFHEQYF
CDR3nt: TGTGCCAGCAGTTTGGTGGCGAGGCGAGCGTTTCACGAGCAGTACTTC

abundance: .
j_gene: TRBJ2-3
v_gene: TRBV5-1
d_gene: TRBD2
CDR3aa: CATRLAGGPYLDTQYF
CDR3nt: TGCGCCACTCGACTAGCGGGGGGGCCTTATTTGGATACGCAGTATTTT

abundance: .
j_gene: TRBJ1-5
v_gene: TRBV2
d_gene: .
CDR3aa: CASMEGGGNQPQHF
CDR3nt: TGTGCCAGCATGGAAGGCGGTGGCAATCAGCCCCAGCATTTT

abundance: .
j_gene: TRBJ2-7
v_gene: TRBV13
d_gene: TRBD2
CDR3aa: CASSWATGGGYEQYF
CDR3nt: TGTGCCAGCAGCTGGGCTACGGGGGGAGGATACGAGCAGTACTTC

abundance: few
j_gene: TRBJ1-5
v_gene: TRBV30
d_gene: .
CDR3aa: CAWSPNPQGNQPQHF
CDR3nt: TGTGCCTGGAGTCCTAACCCACAGGGCAATCAGCCCCAGCATTTT

abundance: .
j_gene: TRBJ1-2
v_gene: TRBV5-6
d_gene: .
CDR3aa: CASSLGGVPSYTF
CDR3nt: TGTGCCAGCAGCTTGGGGGGGGTTCCTAGCTACACCTTC

abundance: few
j_gene: TRBJ1-2
v_gene: TRBV7-2
d_gene: .
CDR3aa: CASSAGGDGYTF
CDR3nt: TGTGCCAGCAGCGCTGGGGGGGATGGCTACACCTTC

abundance: .
j_gene: TRBJ2-3
v_gene: TRBV7-9
d_gene: .
CDR3aa: CASSFGQYTDTQYF
CDR3nt: TGTGCCAGCAGCTTCGGACAGTACACAGATACGCAGTATTTT

abundance: .
j_gene: TRBJ2-5
v_gene: TRBV5-4
d_gene: .
CDR3aa: CASSTQGNQETQYF
CDR3nt: TGTGCCAGCAGCACCCAGGGGAACCAAGAGACCCAGTACTTC

abundance: .
j_gene: TRBJ2-7
v_gene: TRBV10-3
d_gene: TRBD2
CDR3aa: CAIRRGGLSYEQYF
CDR3nt: TGTGCCATCCGGCGGGGGGGGCTATCCTACGAGCAGTACTTC

abundance: .
j_gene: TRBJ2-1
v_gene: TRBV30
d_gene: TRBD2
CDR3aa: CAWTLRGAYNEQFF
CDR3nt: TGTGCCTGGACCCTCCGGGGGGCCTACAATGAGCAGTTCTTC

abundance: .
j_gene: TRBJ2-1
v_gene: TRBV5-1
d_gene: .
CDR3aa: CASSGTERPYNEQFF
CDR3nt: TGCGCCAGCAGCGGAACAGAGAGACCTTACAATGAGCAGTTCTTC

abundance: .
j_gene: TRBJ2-5
v_gene: TRBV6-1
d_gene: .
CDR3aa: CASSESVRPRQSETQYF
CDR3nt: TGTGCCAGCAGTGAATCGGTGCGGCCTCGTCAGTCCGAGACCCAGTACTTC

abundance: .
j_gene: TRBJ1-3
v_gene: TRBV6-6
d_gene: TRBD1
CDR3aa: CASSYVGQGDTIYF
CDR3nt: TGTGCCAGCAGTTACGTCGGGCAGGGGGACACCATATATTTT

abundance: .
j_gene: TRBJ2-3
v_gene: TRBV6-5
d_gene: .
CDR3aa: CASRRRLVLDTQYF
CDR3nt: TGTGCCAGCAGGAGACGTCTAGTGTTAGATACGCAGTATTTT